Sequencing of this T cell receptor (beta chain) was carried out in a study of shared clonotypes between healthy human individuals. Overall study findings and caveats: Inspection by rarefaction showed sorted-subset sequencing to be incomplete despite large depth.

Splitting of CD4+ cells produced CD45RA+ naive and CD45RA-negative memory subsets. This clone was seen only a few times. What it binds is not known. As processed by the authors: Filtering was not the same, since immunoSEQ gave junction-only sequences without quality scores. Assay used: immunoSEQ multiplex PCR; TCRdb lists only in-frame clones, some missing. V, J and clone size derive from that table, while D and trimming were established from the DNA sequence. The table lists some 2,000,000 clones, roughly 95% of them singletons, with 0.1% to 0.15% in the top ten. The germline V gene has CDR1 GTSNPN and CDR2 SVGIG (reference sequence). The V gene lost 2 bases and the J gene lost 2 bases, with 9 bases spanning the gap. This CDR3 contains 13 residues.

This sequence was found in a man younger than 35 in good health. The chain carries TRBV30 and TRBJ1-2; D not resolved. The sequenced material came from naive CD4+ T cells sorted from blood. Subset defined: CD45RA+ positively selected. The CDR3 loop reads CAWSPAANYGYTF. Here the CDR3 DNA reads TGTGCCTGGAGTCCAGCGGCAAACTATGGCTACACCTTC.